This record looks at one TCR beta chain sequence and its context. As yet, its antigen is unknown. The entry originates in a study of cytomegalovirus exposure and HLA in healthy donors. Study outcomes and limitations: As a later analysis revealed, most CMV-associated TCR beta chains appeared HLA-restricted. According to an earlier analysis, most TCR beta V segments yielded productive rearrangements about 90% or about 30% of the time.

The primer mix had 60 Vbeta and 13 Jbeta primers. Per the authors' pipeline: As a later analysis found, there were 80 million to 90 million unique TCR beta chains, of which roughly 11 million were shared. Method: immunoSEQ multiplex PCR; TCRdb's copy keeps in-frame clones and lacks some. D and trimming come from the DNA, and the V and J calls and clone size come from that table. The sample yields more than 250,000 clones, roughly 89% seen once. Sequencing was performed on PBMCs. This TCR was sampled from a woman between 18 and 29 years old in good health and CMV-seronegative.

CDR3 DNA sequence: TGTGCCAGCAGCCAAGATACTAGCGCGGATACGCAGTATTTT. Translating it yields CASSQDTSADTQYF. The rearrangement joins TRBV4-2 to TRBJ2-3, with 7 bases that match TRBD2. V was pared by 0 bases and J by 6 bases, with 3 bases of the junction left unmatched. The CDR3 is made up of 14 amino acids. Germline loops: CDR1 LGHNA, CDR2 YNFKEQ.